This entry is about one TCR beta chain. Original analysis: Junction-only sequences without quality scores came from ImmunoSEQ, so filtering differed. The repertoire was sequenced with immunoSEQ multiplex PCR; TCRdb's copy has only in-frame clones and lacks some. The V and J calls and clone size come from that table; D and trimming were worked out from the DNA. In the table there are some 2.1 million clones, 93% of which are singletons. CD8 cells regarded as naive lacked CD45RO, were positively chosen for CCR7, and omitted terminally differentiated effector memory CD45RA+ cells. The data were taken from a study of shared clonotypes between healthy human individuals. As for the study in general: Researchers assigned three CD4 naive, three CD4 memory, two CD8 naive and one CD8 memory plate to each donor.

Unmatched junction bases numbered 4, after V lost 4 bases and J lost 0 bases. Germline V CDR1 and CDR2: SGHRS, YFSETQ. This CDR3 region has 15 residues. The specimen sequenced was naive CD8+ T cells from PBMCs. This clonotype was sampled from a man aged 18 to 30 in good health. Some clones in this sample may be carry-over from other donors' samples. The genes are TRBV5-1 and TRBJ1-1; 9 bases map to TRBD1. The DNA of the CDR3 is TGCGCCAGCAGCAGGACAGGGGTGTTGAACACTGAAGCTTTCTTT. Amino acids: CASSRTGVLNTEAFF.